Below, 2 T cell receptor beta chains from the same sample are listed, as sequenced in a study of Ad26.COV2.S vaccination and SARS-CoV-2 variants. The treatment denotes: 19 received Ad26.COV2.S at low or high dose, single or two shots; a few received placebo; per-sample allocation not given. Day 63 after the first vaccine or placebo injection was the time point for sampling. Sequencing used immunoSEQ multiplex PCR; TCRdb keeps in-frame clones, though not all of them. This table holds 200,000 to 300,000 clones, roughly 90% found once. Sequencing was performed on peripheral blood, taken in a trial of Ad26.COV2.S vaccine versus placebo. These receptors were obtained from a person aged 18-60 years who received the Ad26.COV2.S COVID-19 vaccine or a placebo.

This clone was picked up one time. This chain connects TRBV7-9 to TRBJ2-1; tentatively, D is TRBD1 or TRBD2 (6 bases each). Germline V CDR1 and CDR2: SEHNR, FQNEAQ (reference sequence). Trimming pared 4 bases from V and 8 bases from J, leaving 18 bases between. There are 15 residues in the CDR3. CDR3 region: CASSSRGRSTDEQFF. CDR3 bases: TGTGCCAGCAGCTCCCGGGGGCGCAGTACGGATGAGCAGTTCTTC.

The CDR3 region is CASSLGGPGNTIYF. The CDR3 DNA reads as TGTGCCAGCAGCTTAGGGGGGCCTGGAAACACCATATATTTT. The chain uses TRBV7-2 and TRBJ1-3, with D possibly TRBD1 on 6 matching bases. V lost 1 base and J lost 2, with 6 bases in between. The CDR3 totals 14 residues. The germline V gene encodes CDR1 SGHTA and CDR2 FQGNSA.